This TCR beta chain originates from a study of OX40 agonist ivuxolimab in advanced cancers. Looking at the study overall: The costimulatory receptor OX40 (CD134) was targeted by ivuxolimab, a fully human IgG2 agonistic monoclonal antibody. In the dose-escalation cohort, 75% to 85% of patients were male, and the mean age was 60 years with a range of about 20 to 80. Peripheral TCRbeta sequencing aimed to test whether ivuxolimab altered TCR sequence diversity and caused clonal T-cell expansion. Patients were allowed to have had prior anti-PD-1, anti-PD-L1 or anti-CTLA-4 therapy, and approximately 41% of the dose-escalation patients had previously received checkpoint inhibitors. Intravenous ivuxolimab was administered to patients every 2 weeks at six dose levels: 0.01, 0.1, 0.3, 1.5, 3 and 10 mg/kg. The paper describes the monotherapy dose-escalation part (N ≈ 49 patients) of the phase I trial of ivuxolimab. Of the roughly 53 patients in dose escalation, some 20 had hepatocellular carcinoma, around 15 had melanoma, 9 had renal cell carcinoma and 9 had head and neck cancer. Partial responses occurred in three dose-escalation patients, of whom one had hepatocellular carcinoma and two had cutaneous melanoma.

The trial excluded patients who had a history of autoimmune disease or who were on systemic immunosuppression. Peripheral blood for TCR sequencing was collected from all dose cohorts at baseline, on cycle 4 day 1, and on cycle 7 day 1. Samples were obtained from an open-label, multicenter, first-in-human phase I dose-escalation trial of ivuxolimab. Adults with locally advanced or metastatic melanoma, renal cell, hepatocellular, or head and neck squamous cell carcinoma were enrolled in the trial. Before TCR sequencing, CD4+ and CD8+ T cells were separately sorted from peripheral blood. Genomic DNA was extracted from sorted cells for sequencing of the TCRbeta CDR3 region. The immunoSEQ Assay was used for sequencing of TCRbeta CDR3 regions. TCRdb obtained this table from immuneACCESS and retained in-frame rearrangements with V and J assigned. These tables miss some clones; where compared with another copy, unresolved V genes account for less than half of the shortfall, and the remainder is unexplained. The sample has roughly 90,000 clones on record, more than 80% of them singletons. Roughly 8.7% of the sample lies in the top ten.

Paper-wide results and their limitations: Low levels of normalized T-cell clonal expansion were also seen in some patients who did not respond. After ivuxolimab, expanded clones were on average more numerous among CD8+ T cells than among CD4+ T cells. The antigen specificity of the peripheral T cells that underwent clonal expansion was not determined. In partial responders in the 0.1-3.0 mg/kg groups, normalized peripheral clonal expansion was found to be among the lowest, especially among CD8+ T cells. At doses of 0.1 to 3.0 mg/kg, clonal expansion of both CD4+ and CD8+ blood T cells was observed from baseline to week 6.

Turning to this clone: Its antigen specificity is not known. Base qualities are not recorded, but no much larger clone differs from it by a single base.

A distance of 14 bases separates the germline ends of V and J, which lose 0 bases and 2 bases respectively. From its cysteine to its phenylalanine, the CDR3 spans 17 amino acids. Only the CDR3 part of the read is kept: 51 bases, read in frame from the first base. The germline V gene supplies CDR1 KGHSH and CDR2 LQKENI. The sample was CD4+ or CD8+ T cells sorted from blood, taken in a trial of the OX40 agonist ivuxolimab. The source of this sequence is an adult with an advanced solid tumor such as melanoma, head and neck, liver or kidney cancer. The chain uses TRBV18 and TRBJ1-3; a tentative D match to TRBD1 spans 6 bases. The CDR3 corresponds to CASSPPGAGAAGNTIYF. The sequenced DNA is TGTGCCAGCTCACCACCCGGTGCGGGGGCTGCTGGAAACACCATATATTTT.